The TCR beta chain described here comes from a study of T cell repertoires in cytomegalovirus infection. Whole-study context: Public TCR beta signatures indicated both CMV infection and matching HLA type.

Study results and caveats: CMV-specific TCR beta clonotypes restricted by HLA-C dominated the ex vivo response. Cumulative public TCR beta family frequency identified carriers of CMV plus the relevant HLA.

Note on this clonotype: The antigen remains unidentified.

The V end was cut by 8 bases, the J end by 6 bases, with 23 bases between. The length of the CDR3 is 15 residues. CDR1 MDHEN and CDR2 SYDVKM come from the germline V gene. TCRdb re-analysed the reads in MiXCR, keeping a single row per CDR3 protein. This repertoire shows around 260,000 distinct CDR3 sequences, roughly 25% found once; its top ten account for around 13%. The chain joins TRBV28 to TRBJ2-7, with a tentative D call TRBD2 (6 bases). The sequencing input was PBMCs. The origin of this receptor is a human donor in good health (CMV status not recorded). Some clones in this sample may be carry-over from other donors' samples. In nucleotides, the CDR3 is TGTGCCAGCGGTACCCCGGGACTCCCCTTGGGCGAGCAGTACTTC. It codes for CASGTPGLPLGEQYF.